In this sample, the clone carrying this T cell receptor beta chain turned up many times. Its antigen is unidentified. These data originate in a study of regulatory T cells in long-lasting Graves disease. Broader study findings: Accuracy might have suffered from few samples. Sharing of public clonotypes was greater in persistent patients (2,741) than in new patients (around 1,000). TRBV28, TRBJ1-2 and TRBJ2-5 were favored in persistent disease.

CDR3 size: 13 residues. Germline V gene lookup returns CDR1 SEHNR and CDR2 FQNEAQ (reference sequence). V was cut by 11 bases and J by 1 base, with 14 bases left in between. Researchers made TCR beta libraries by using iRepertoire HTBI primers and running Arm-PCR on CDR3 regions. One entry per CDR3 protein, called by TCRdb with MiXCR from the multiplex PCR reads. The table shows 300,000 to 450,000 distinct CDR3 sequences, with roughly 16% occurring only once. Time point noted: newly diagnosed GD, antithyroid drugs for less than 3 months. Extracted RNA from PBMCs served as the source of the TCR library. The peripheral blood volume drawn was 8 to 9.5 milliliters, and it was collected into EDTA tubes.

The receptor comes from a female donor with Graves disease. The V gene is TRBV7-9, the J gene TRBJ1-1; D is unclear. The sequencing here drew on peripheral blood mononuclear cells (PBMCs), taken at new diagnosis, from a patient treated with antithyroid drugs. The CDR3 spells CAAKGGGNTEAFF. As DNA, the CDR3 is TGTGCCGCGAAGGGAGGCGGGAACACTGAAGCTTTCTTT.